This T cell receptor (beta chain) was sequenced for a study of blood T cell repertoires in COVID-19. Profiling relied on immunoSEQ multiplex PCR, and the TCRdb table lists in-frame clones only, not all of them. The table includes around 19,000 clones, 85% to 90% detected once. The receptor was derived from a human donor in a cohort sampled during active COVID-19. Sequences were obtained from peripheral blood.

The CDR3 spells CASSEKASGETQYF. The CDR3 DNA reads as TGTGCCAGCAGTGAAAAGGCTAGTGGGGAGACCCAGTACTTC. The chain uses TRBV6-1 and TRBJ2-5, with D unclear. V was pared by 2 bases and J by 5 bases, with 12 bases between. The CDR3 loop spans 14 amino acids. Germline V gives CDR1 MNHNS, CDR2 SASEGT.